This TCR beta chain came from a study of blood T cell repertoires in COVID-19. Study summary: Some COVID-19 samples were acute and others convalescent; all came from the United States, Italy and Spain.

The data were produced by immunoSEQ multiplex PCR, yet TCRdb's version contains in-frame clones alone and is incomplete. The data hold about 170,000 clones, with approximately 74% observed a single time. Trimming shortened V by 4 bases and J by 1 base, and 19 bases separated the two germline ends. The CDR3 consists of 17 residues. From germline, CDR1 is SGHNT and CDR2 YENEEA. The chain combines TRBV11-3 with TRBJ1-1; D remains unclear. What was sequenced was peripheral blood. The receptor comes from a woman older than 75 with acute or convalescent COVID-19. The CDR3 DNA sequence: TGTGCCAGCAGCTCCAGGAGGGAGGGATCGGGGAACACTGAAGCTTTCTTT. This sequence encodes CASSSRREGSGNTEAFF.